The entry below describes one TCR beta chain. Its matching antigen is unknown. This entry is derived from a study of T cell responses to AZD1222 COVID-19 vaccine. Findings and caveats of the study: Regions 160-218 and 743-854 held dominance among vaccine-associated CD4 TCRs, which spanned spike. Spike-specific TCRs gained breadth and depth after people received two AZD1222 doses.

TCRdb keeps only in-frame clones here, not all; method: immunoSEQ multiplex PCR. The sample records 200,000 or so clones, 85% to 90% being singletons. Trimming removed 4 bases from V and 2 bases from J; junction bases left unmatched: 8. The germline V gene encodes CDR1 LNHDA and CDR2 SQIVND (reference sequence). This CDR3 contains 16 residues. This TCR came from an adult in good health. The starting material was peripheral blood, obtained on day 0 of MenACWY control vaccination. V usage is TRBV19 and J usage is TRBJ2-7; 10 nucleotides line up with TRBD1. The CDR3 region has the DNA TGTGCCAGTAGTAAAGCCGGGACAGGGGAGGCCTACGAGCAGTACTTC. This encodes CASSKAGTGEAYEQYF.